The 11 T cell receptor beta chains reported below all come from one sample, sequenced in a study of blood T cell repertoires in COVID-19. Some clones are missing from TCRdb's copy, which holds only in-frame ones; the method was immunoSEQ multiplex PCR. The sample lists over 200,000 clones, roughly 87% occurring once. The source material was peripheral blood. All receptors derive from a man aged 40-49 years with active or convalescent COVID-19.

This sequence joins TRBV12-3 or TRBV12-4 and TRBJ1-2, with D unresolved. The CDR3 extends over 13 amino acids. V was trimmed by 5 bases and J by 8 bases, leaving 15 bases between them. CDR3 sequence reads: CASSPPESKGYTF. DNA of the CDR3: TGTGCCAGCAGTCCCCCCGAGTCAAAGGGCTACACCTTC.

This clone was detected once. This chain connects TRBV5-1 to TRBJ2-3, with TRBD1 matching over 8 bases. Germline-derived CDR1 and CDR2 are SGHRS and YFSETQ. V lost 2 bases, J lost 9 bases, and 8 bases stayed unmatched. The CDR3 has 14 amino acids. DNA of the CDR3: TGCGCCAGCAGCTTCCTTGGGACAGGTCCAACGCAGTATTTT. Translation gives CASSFLGTGPTQYF.

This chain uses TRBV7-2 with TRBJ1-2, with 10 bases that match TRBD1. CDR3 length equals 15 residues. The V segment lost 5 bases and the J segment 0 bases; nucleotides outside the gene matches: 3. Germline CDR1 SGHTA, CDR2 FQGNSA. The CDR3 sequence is CASSPGQGANYGYTF. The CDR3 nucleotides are TGTGCCAGCAGCCCCGGACAGGGGGCTAACTATGGCTACACCTTC.

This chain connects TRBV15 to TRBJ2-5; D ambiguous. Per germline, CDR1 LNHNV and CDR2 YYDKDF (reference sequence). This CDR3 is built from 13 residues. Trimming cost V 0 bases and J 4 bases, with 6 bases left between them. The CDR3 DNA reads TGTGCCACCAGCAGAGATCTCCGAGAGACCCAGTACTTC. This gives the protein CATSRDLRETQYF.

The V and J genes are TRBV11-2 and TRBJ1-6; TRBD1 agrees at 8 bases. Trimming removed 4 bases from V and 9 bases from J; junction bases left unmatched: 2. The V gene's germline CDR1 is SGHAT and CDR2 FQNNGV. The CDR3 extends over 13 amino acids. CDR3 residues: CASSSDRVSPLHF. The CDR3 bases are TGTGCCAGCAGCTCGGACAGGGTTTCACCCCTCCACTTT.

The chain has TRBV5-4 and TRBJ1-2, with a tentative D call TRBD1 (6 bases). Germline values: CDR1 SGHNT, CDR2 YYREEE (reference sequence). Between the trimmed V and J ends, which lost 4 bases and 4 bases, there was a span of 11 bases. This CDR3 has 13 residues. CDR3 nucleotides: TGTGCCAGCAGCATTGGGGGCAGCTATGGCTACACCTTC. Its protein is CASSIGGSYGYTF.

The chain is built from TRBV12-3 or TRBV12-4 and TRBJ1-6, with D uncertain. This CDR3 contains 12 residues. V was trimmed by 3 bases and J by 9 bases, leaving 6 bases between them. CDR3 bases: TGTGCCAGCAGTTTCTCCCTTTCACCCCTCCACTTT. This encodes CASSFSLSPLHF.

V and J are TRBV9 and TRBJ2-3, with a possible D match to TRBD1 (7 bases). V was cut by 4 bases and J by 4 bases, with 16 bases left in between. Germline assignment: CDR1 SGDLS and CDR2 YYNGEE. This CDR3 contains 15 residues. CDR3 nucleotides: TGTGCCAGCAGCCCGAGGGGGCGGGGTGCAGATACGCAGTATTTT. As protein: CASSPRGRGADTQYF. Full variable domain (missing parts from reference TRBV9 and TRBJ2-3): DSGVTQTPKHLITATGQRVTLRCSPRSGDLSVYWYQQSLDQGLQFLIQYYNGEERAKGNILERFSAQQFPDLHSELNLSSLELGDSALYFCASSPRGRGADTQYFGPGTRLTVL.

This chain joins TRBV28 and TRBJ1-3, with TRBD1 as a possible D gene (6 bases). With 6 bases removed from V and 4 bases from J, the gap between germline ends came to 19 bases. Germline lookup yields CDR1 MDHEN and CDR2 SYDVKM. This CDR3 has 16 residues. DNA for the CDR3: TGTGCCAGCAGGCTTCAGAGCCCAGGGGTAGGAAACACCATATATTTT. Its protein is CASRLQSPGVGNTIYF. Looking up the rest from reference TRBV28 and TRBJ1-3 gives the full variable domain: DVKVTQSSRYLVKRTGEKVFLECVQDMDHENMFWYRQDPGLGLRLIYFSYDVKMKEKGDIPEGYSVSREKKERFSLILESASTNQTSMYLCASRLQSPGVGNTIYFGEGSWLTVV.

The CDR3 DNA reads as TGCGCTGCACTTAAAACGGGGGGAAACACCGGGGAGCTGTTTTTT. It yields the protein CAALKTGGNTGELFF. The V and J genes are TRBV5-1 and TRBJ2-2, with 7 bases aligning to TRBD2. The CDR3 has 15 amino acids. The V gene's germline CDR1 is SGHRS and CDR2 YFSETQ.

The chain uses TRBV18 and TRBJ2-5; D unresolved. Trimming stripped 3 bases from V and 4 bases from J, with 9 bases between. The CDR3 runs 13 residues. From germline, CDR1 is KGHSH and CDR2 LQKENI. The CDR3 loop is CASSPGSAETQYF. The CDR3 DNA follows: TGTGCCAGCTCACCGGGCAGTGCAGAGACCCAGTACTTC.